Listed here are 31 T cell receptor beta chains from one sample, sequenced in a study of blood T cells in healthy people across ages. Alongside a J-beta primer mix, a sample-barcoded 5' primer served in a second PCR lasting about 7 to 11 cycles. TCRdb redid the calling of the 5' RACE reads with MiXCR, one entry per CDR3 protein. The table shows approximately 320,000 distinct CDR3 sequences, with 27% occurring only once. The sequenced sample was blood. The receptors here all came from a woman in her sixties or seventies in good health.

This clonotype was picked up one time. The chain has TRBV27 and TRBJ1-2, with no clear D. Between the trimmed V and J ends, which lost 1 base and 4 bases, there was a span of 13 bases. CDR3 length equals 15 residues. Germline V gene sequence: CDR1 MNHEY, CDR2 SMNVEV (reference sequence). The CDR3 region is CASSLLGPAGYGYTF. As DNA, the CDR3 is TGTGCCAGCAGTTTATTAGGTCCAGCGGGCTATGGCTACACCTTC.

In this sample, this clonotype turned up a few times. The genes are TRBV20-1 and TRBJ2-7; D is possibly TRBD2 (6 bases). The CDR3 contains 15 residues. Per the germline V gene, CDR1 is DFQATT and CDR2 is SNEGSKA (reference sequence). The V end lost 0 bases, the J end lost 5 bases, and 17 bases lay between the germline ends. CDR3 sequence (DNA): TGCAGTGCTAGAGATCCGGAGGGTAATGGACACGAGCAGTACTTC. Translated: CSARDPEGNGHEQYF.

V usage is TRBV3-1 and J usage is TRBJ1-1; D call uncertain. CDR3 length equals 14 residues. V was pared by 6 bases and J by 3 bases, with 14 bases between. CDR1 is LGHDT, CDR2 YNNKEL, per germline (reference sequence). The CDR3, as DNA: TGTGCCAGCAGTCCCTTACGACGGGACACTGAAGCTTTCTTT. It specifies CASSPLRRDTEAFF.

This clonotype occurred a few times. The rearrangement links TRBV3-1 to TRBJ2-3, with TRBD2 matching over 10 bases. The germline CDR1 and CDR2 sequences are LGHDT and YNNKEL (reference sequence). The J segment lost 5 bases and the V segment lost 4 bases, leaving 0 bases of the junction unmatched. This CDR3 is 13 amino acids long. As DNA, the CDR3 is TGTGCCAGCAGCCGACTAGCGGGAGATACGCAGTATTTT. Protein sequence: CASSRLAGDTQYF.

This clonotype turned up a few times. The chain couples TRBV20-1 to TRBJ1-6, with TRBD1 identical over 8 bases. V trimming: 0 bases; J trimming: 2 bases; junction bases outside the gene matches: 6. Per the germline V gene, CDR1 is DFQATT and CDR2 is SNEGSKA (reference sequence). The CDR3 consists of 17 residues. CDR3 nucleotides: TGCAGTGCTAGAGATCCAGGGGGCAGGCCCTATAATTCACCCCTCCACTTT. This gives the protein CSARDPGGRPYNSPLHF.

This clonotype was picked up one time. This chain joins TRBV28 and TRBJ2-7, with TRBD1 identical over 8 bases. V lost 6 bases and J lost 3; bases outside the gene matches: 7. This CDR3 has 14 residues. Germline V gives CDR1 MDHEN, CDR2 SYDVKM. The CDR3 bases are TGTGCCAGCAGGACACAGGGGGGCCTCTACGAGCAGTACTTC. Residues: CASRTQGGLYEQYF.

This clonotype was detected a few times. The V and J genes are TRBV5-1 and TRBJ1-5; unclear D gene. Deletions cut 0 bases from V and 2 bases from J, with 9 bases between. There are 15 residues in the CDR3. Germline values: CDR1 SGHRS, CDR2 YFSETQ. The DNA for the CDR3 is TGCGCCAGCAGCTTGGATTCTGGGGGCAATCAGCCCCAGCATTTT. Amino acids: CASSLDSGGNQPQHF. Using reference TRBV5-1 and TRBJ1-5 for the parts outside the CDR3, the full variable domain is KAGVTQTPRYLIKTRGQQVTLSCSPISGHRSVSWYQQTPGQGLQFLFEYFSETQRNKGNFPGRFSGRQFSNSRSEMNVSTLELGDSALYLCASSLDSGGNQPQHFGDGTRLSIL.

The chain couples TRBV28 to TRBJ2-3; 9 bases are a match to TRBD2. The CDR3 spans 16 residues. The germline V gene encodes CDR1 MDHEN and CDR2 SYDVKM. V lost 4 bases to trimming and J lost 3 bases; unmatched junction nucleotides: 8. In DNA form, the CDR3 reads TGTGCCAGCAGTTCTCAGATAGCGGGAGCTACAGATACGCAGTATTTT. This gives the protein CASSSQIAGATDTQYF.

V gene TRBV14 combines with J gene TRBJ2-1; no reliable D call. CDR1 and CDR2 from the germline V gene are SGHDN and FVKESK. V shed 0 bases and J shed 15 bases, with 15 bases lying between them. The CDR3 loop spans 13 amino acids. CDR3 sequence (DNA): TGTGCCAGCAGCCAAGATGTGTACAGAACCCCGTTCTTC. Its translation: CASSQDVYRTPFF.

At least ten counts were recorded for this clonotype. The gene calls are TRBV5-1 and TRBJ2-5; D might be TRBD1 (6 bases). Looked up from germline, CDR1 is SGHRS and CDR2 is YFSETQ. Trimming took off 5 bases at V and 3 bases at J, with 14 bases between the two ends. The CDR3 spans 14 residues. The CDR3 nucleotides are TGCGCCAGCAGGGGGGCCTCGGCAGAAGAGACCCAGTACTTC. This sequence encodes CASRGASAEETQYF.

The V gene is TRBV20-1, the J gene TRBJ2-7; the D gene is possibly TRBD2 (5 bases). Trimming stripped 0 bases from V and 2 bases from J, with 23 bases between. This CDR3 spans 18 amino acids. Germline CDR1 DFQATT, CDR2 SNEGSKA (reference sequence). In nucleotides, the CDR3 is TGCAGTGCTAGAGATATTATCCGAAGCGGTTCCCCTACCTACGAGCAGTACTTC. It specifies CSARDIIRSGSPTYEQYF.

This clonotype was seen just once. The chain has TRBV7-2 and TRBJ2-4, with D possibly being TRBD1 or TRBD2 (6 bases each). The CDR3 has 14 amino acids. V lost 1 base to trimming and J lost 4 bases, with 8 bases between them. Germline V gives CDR1 SGHTA, CDR2 FQGNSA. The CDR3 region has the DNA TGTGCCAGCAGCTTAGAAGGGGGGAAAAACATTCAGTACTTC. Translation: CASSLEGGKNIQYF.

This clonotype was detected a few times. The chain links TRBV25-1 to TRBJ2-1, with 14 bases that match TRBD2. The CDR3 is 19 residues long. The trim removed 0 bases at V and 0 bases at J, leaving 4 bases unmatched. Germline assignment: CDR1 MGHDK and CDR2 SYGVNS. For the CDR3, the DNA is TGTGCCAGCAGTGAATATAAGGGGACTAGCGGGAGCTCCTACAATGAGCAGTTCTTC. Amino acids: CASSEYKGTSGSSYNEQFF.

This CDR3 is CASSSDPGTGGGYTF. The CDR3 DNA reads TGCGCCAGCAGCTCGGACCCCGGGACGGGGGGTGGCTACACCTTC. The rearrangement uses TRBV5-1 and TRBJ1-2; D is possibly TRBD1 (5 bases). V gave up 3 bases and J gave up 7 bases, with 19 bases separating them. The CDR3 is 15 amino acids. Looked up from germline, CDR1 is SGHRS and CDR2 is YFSETQ. Combining the CDR3 with reference TRBV5-1 and TRBJ1-2 gives the whole variable domain KAGVTQTPRYLIKTRGQQVTLSCSPISGHRSVSWYQQTPGQGLQFLFEYFSETQRNKGNFPGRFSGRQFSNSRSEMNVSTLELGDSALYLCASSSDPGTGGGYTFGSGTRLTVV.

Details on this clonotype: A much larger clone is a single base away; this may be a read error. The gene calls are TRBV5-1 and TRBJ1-4, with 8 positions matching TRBD1. Germline V gene sequence: CDR1 SGHRS, CDR2 YFSETQ. V shed 0 bases and J 6 bases; nucleotides not matched to a gene: 4. The CDR3 is made up of 15 amino acids. CDR3 protein: CASSLEGQEDEKLFF. The CDR3 region has the DNA TGCGCCAGCAGCTTGGAGGGACAGGAAGATGAAAAACTGTTTTTT.

The chain couples TRBV11-2 to TRBJ1-2; the match to TRBD1 covers 7 bases. The germline V gene has CDR1 SGHAT and CDR2 FQNNGV. CDR3 size: 13 residues. The V segment lost 8 bases and the J segment 1 base; nucleotides outside the gene matches: 4. This CDR3 reads CASQGTDNYGYTF. CDR3 DNA sequence: TGTGCCAGCCAGGGGACAGATAACTATGGCTACACCTTC.

This clonotype has just a few counts. V usage is TRBV1 and J usage is TRBJ2-7; the DNA was not used to check the table's D call, TRBD1. TRBV1 is flagged as a pseudogene. This CDR3 contains 22 residues. DNA of the CDR3: TGCACCAGCAGCCACTCACCGGGATTCGGGAGACACCGGGACAGGGCACGGAACGAGCAGTACTTC. Translating it yields CTSSHSPGFGRHRDRARNEQYF.

The sample holds a few counts of this clonotype. Likely a read error: the CDR3 ends without its conserved phenylalanine or tryptophan. The chain is built from TRBV15 and TRBJ1-4; D gene ambiguous. Trimming took off 0 bases at V and 0 bases at J, with 5 bases between the two ends. The germline gives CDR1 LNHNV, CDR2 YYDKDF (reference sequence). The CDR3 runs to 15 residues. The CDR3 nucleotides are TGTGCCACCAGCAGAGAGTTTGCAACTAATGAAAAACTGTTTATT. It encodes CATSREFATNEKLFI.

This clonotype was counted between two and nine times. The CDR3 is CASRTGMNTGELFF. Here the CDR3 DNA reads TGTGCCAGCAGGACAGGGATGAACACCGGGGAGCTGTTTTTT. This chain joins TRBV6-2 or TRBV6-3 and TRBJ2-2; 7 nucleotides match TRBD1. Germline CDR1 is MNHEY and CDR2 is SVGEGT. J was trimmed by 1 base and V by 6 bases; bases with no gene match: 2. The CDR3 loop spans 14 amino acids.

This clonotype came up many times. The chain is built from TRBV28 and TRBJ2-3, with a weak D call TRBD2 (5 bases). V lost 5 bases and J 1 base, leaving 13 bases between the germline ends. The germline V gene encodes CDR1 MDHEN and CDR2 SYDVKM. The CDR3 has 15 amino acids. The CDR3 region is CASSSPAGGTDTQYF. The CDR3 nucleotides read TGTGCCAGCAGTAGCCCCGCGGGCGGCACAGATACGCAGTATTTT. Looking up the rest from reference TRBV28 and TRBJ2-3 gives the full variable domain: DVKVTQSSRYLVKRTGEKVFLECVQDMDHENMFWYRQDPGLGLRLIYFSYDVKMKEKGDIPEGYSVSREKKERFSLILESASTNQTSMYLCASSSPAGGTDTQYFGPGTRLTVL.

The gene calls are TRBV6-2 or TRBV6-3 and TRBJ1-2, with TRBD1 matching 8 bases. The CDR3 runs to 13 residues. Germline CDR1 is MNHEY and CDR2 is SVGEGT. J lost 2 bases, V lost 6 bases, and 2 bases had no gene match. CDR3 sequence reads: CASRRTGNYGYTF. DNA of the CDR3: TGTGCCAGCAGGAGGACAGGGAACTATGGCTACACCTTC.

This chain connects TRBV6-1 to TRBJ2-3, with 11 bases aligning to TRBD2. CDR3 length: 19 residues. The V gene end was trimmed by 9 bases and the J gene end by 0 bases; junction bases not matched to a gene: 17. From germline, CDR1 is MNHNS and CDR2 SASEGT. CDR3 region: CASTYGRTSGWGSTDTQYF. In DNA form, the CDR3 reads TGTGCCAGTACCTACGGGAGGACTAGCGGGTGGGGGAGCACAGATACGCAGTATTTT.

The chain carries TRBV27 and TRBJ1-6; 9 positions match TRBD1. V shed 8 bases and J 8 bases; nucleotides not matched to a gene: 10. The CDR3 runs to 15 residues. Germline-derived CDR1 and CDR2 are MNHEY and SMNVEV (reference sequence). CDR3 nucleotide sequence: TGTGCCAGCCCAGAGACGACAGGGGGTGATTCACCCCTCCACTTT. This sequence encodes CASPETTGGDSPLHF.

This clonotype was detected a few times. V and J are TRBV6-5 and TRBJ2-6, with 8 bases matching TRBD1. Germline V lookup: CDR1 MNHEY, CDR2 SVGAGI. The CDR3 has 18 residues. The junction had 7 bases not matched to a gene; V was cut back by 1 base and J by 2 bases. CDR3 sequence: CASSYLTGARTGANVLTF. CDR3 nucleotides: TGTGCCAGCAGTTACTTGACAGGGGCCCGCACTGGGGCCAACGTCCTGACTTTC.

This clonotype came up a few times. The V call is TRBV27, the J call TRBJ2-1, with a possible D match to TRBD2 (5 bases). In germline, CDR1 is MNHEY, CDR2 SMNVEV (reference sequence). The CDR3 loop spans 13 amino acids. The V end lost 5 bases, the J end lost 8 bases, and 13 bases lay between the germline ends. The CDR3 here is CASSTLLVDEQFF. DNA for the CDR3: TGTGCCAGCAGTACCTTACTAGTTGATGAGCAGTTCTTC.

This clonotype has just a few counts. The chain carries TRBV29-1 and TRBJ2-3; 7 bases are shared with TRBD2. J gave up 2 bases and V 8 bases, and 13 bases lay outside the gene matches. The CDR3 spans 15 residues. Germline CDR1 is SQVTM and CDR2 is ANQGSEA. The CDR3 loop is CSNTRDYLNTDTQYF. The CDR3 nucleotides are TGCAGCAATACCCGGGACTACCTGAACACAGATACGCAGTATTTT.

The V and J genes are TRBV28 and TRBJ2-2, with TRBD2 identical over 16 bases. The germline V gene has CDR1 MDHEN and CDR2 SYDVKM. The CDR3 is 23 residues long. V shed 4 bases and J 0 bases; nucleotides not matched to a gene: 17. The CDR3 reads CASSSAGLAGGYTQDSNTGELFF. As DNA, the CDR3 is TGTGCCAGCAGTTCTGCGGGACTAGCGGGAGGGTACACACAAGATTCGAACACCGGGGAGCTGTTTTTT.

This clonotype was seen ten or more times. This rearrangement joins TRBV7-8 to TRBJ1-5; maybe TRBD1 (6 bases). CDR1 is SGHVS and CDR2 is FQNEAQ in the germline V gene. With 5 bases removed from V and 2 bases from J, the gap between germline ends came to 19 bases. The CDR3 is 17 amino acids. This chain's CDR3 is CASSPNLRTAGNQPQHF. For the CDR3, the DNA is TGTGCCAGCAGCCCTAACTTGAGGACAGCCGGCAATCAGCCCCAGCATTTT.

The genes are TRBV20-1 and TRBJ2-5, with D possibly being TRBD1 (5 bases). This CDR3 contains 14 residues. V gave up 3 bases and J gave up 2 bases, with 13 bases separating them. CDR1 DFQATT and CDR2 SNEGSKA come from the germline V gene (reference sequence). The CDR3 DNA follows: TGCAGTGCTAGGGTTTGGACACCTCAAGAGACCCAGTACTTC. Translation: CSARVWTPQETQYF.

This chain uses TRBV20-1 with TRBJ2-2, with 9 bases identical to TRBD1. This CDR3 has 16 residues. Trimming removed 3 bases from V and 4 bases from J; junction bases left unmatched: 9. Germline V gene data show CDR1 as DFQATT and CDR2 as SNEGSKA (reference sequence). The CDR3 loop reads CSARSHGTGLTGELFF. The CDR3 nucleotides read TGCAGTGCTAGGTCCCACGGGACAGGGCTCACCGGGGAGCTGTTTTTT.

This clonotype was seen more than once but under ten times. The chain has TRBV4-2 and TRBJ2-5; D remains ambiguous. The J call may be faulty, since TRBJ2-7 better matches the DNA end. Germline V gene lookup returns CDR1 LGHNA and CDR2 YNFKEQ. This CDR3 contains 15 residues. CDR3 coding DNA: TGTGCCAGCAGCCAAGTCGGATCGAAAACCTACGAGCAGTACTTC. Protein product: CASSQVGSKTYEQYF.